The rows below give T cell receptor beta chains drawn from one sample of a study of STAT3 mutations in large granular lymphocyte leukemia. Generated by immunoSEQ multiplex PCR, the TCRdb table keeps only in-frame clones and is missing some. The sample shows fewer than 20,000 clones, 70% to 90% of them seen only once. Sequencing was performed on peripheral blood mononuclear cells. These receptors originate from a man in his fifties or sixties with T-cell large granular lymphocyte leukemia. Some clones in this sample may be carry-over from other donors' samples. Each CDR3 is given with its conserved first and last residue. Each record gives: CDR3 DNA, CDR3 protein, J gene, D gene, V gene, clone size. D genes are given only for firm matches. Size is stated for part of the rows, as once, few or many counts, or as a class when the clone is expanded.

CDR3 DNA: TGCGCCAGCAGCTACCTGGGGGATACGCAGTATTTT
CDR3 protein: CASSYLGDTQYF
J gene: TRBJ2-3
D gene: NA
V gene: TRBV4-3
clone size: once

CDR3 DNA: TGCGCCAGCAGCCAAGGAGGACTAGGGGGTAATGAGCAGTTCTTC
CDR3 protein: CASSQGGLGGNEQFF
J gene: TRBJ2-1
D gene: NA
V gene: TRBV4-1
clone size: NA

CDR3 DNA: TGTGCCAGCAGATTAGGGGGGGCAGGTGAAGCTTTCTTT
CDR3 protein: CASRLGGAGEAFF
J gene: TRBJ1-1
D gene: NA
V gene: TRBV7-9
clone size: NA

CDR3 DNA: TGCAGCGTTGAAGATGGGAGGGGTGGGAACACTGAAGCTTTCTTT
CDR3 protein: CSVEDGRGGNTEAFF
J gene: TRBJ1-1
D gene: NA
V gene: TRBV29-1
clone size: NA

CDR3 DNA: TGCGCCAGCAGCTTGAGGTCCGTGGGACAGGGGAATTCACCCCTCCACTTT
CDR3 protein: CASSLRSVGQGNSPLHF
J gene: TRBJ1-6
D gene: TRBD1
V gene: TRBV5-1
clone size: NA

CDR3 DNA: TGTGCCAGCAGCGTAGGATCTATAGCGGAAGAGACCCAGTACTTC
CDR3 protein: CASSVGSIAEETQYF
J gene: TRBJ2-5
D gene: NA
V gene: TRBV9
clone size: NA

CDR3 DNA: TGTGCCAGCAGCTTAGTACAGGGTAGGAGAAAAAATGAAAAACTGTTTTTT
CDR3 protein: CASSLVQGRRKNEKLFF
J gene: TRBJ1-4
D gene: NA
V gene: TRBV7-9
clone size: NA

CDR3 DNA: TGTGCCAGCAGCTCAACAGATACGCAGTATTTT
CDR3 protein: CASSSTDTQYF
J gene: TRBJ2-3
D gene: NA
V gene: TRBV6-5
clone size: few

CDR3 DNA: TGTGCCAGCAGCTTCCGACAGGGGAGGCAAGAGACCCAGTACTTC
CDR3 protein: CASSFRQGRQETQYF
J gene: TRBJ2-5
D gene: TRBD1
V gene: TRBV13
clone size: few

CDR3 DNA: TGTGCCAGCAGATCAGGGGCGGAGACCCAGTACTTC
CDR3 protein: CASRSGAETQYF
J gene: TRBJ2-5
D gene: NA
V gene: TRBV11-2
clone size: NA

CDR3 DNA: TGTGCCAGCAGCCCCACCAACAGGTGGGCTAACTATGGCTACACCTTC
CDR3 protein: CASSPTNRWANYGYTF
J gene: TRBJ1-2
D gene: NA
V gene: TRBV7-8
clone size: once

CDR3 DNA: TGTGCCAGCAGTGAGCCAGGGGCCAGCTATGGCTACACCTTC
CDR3 protein: CASSEPGASYGYTF
J gene: TRBJ1-2
D gene: NA
V gene: TRBV6-1
clone size: once

CDR3 DNA: TGTGCCAGCAGCTCCGGGAGGCAGGCCTACGAGCAGTACTTC
CDR3 protein: CASSSGRQAYEQYF
J gene: TRBJ2-7
D gene: TRBD2
V gene: TRBV7-2
clone size: NA

CDR3 DNA: TGTGCCAGCAGAACTCCTTCAGAGCGTGGCTACACCTTC
CDR3 protein: CASRTPSERGYTF
J gene: TRBJ1-2
D gene: NA
V gene: TRBV6-5
clone size: few

CDR3 DNA: TGTGCCAGCAGTTTGGGACAGGGGGCGCAGTACTTC
CDR3 protein: CASSLGQGAQYF
J gene: TRBJ2-7
D gene: TRBD1
V gene: TRBV28
clone size: NA

CDR3 DNA: TGTGCCTGGAGTGTAATTTACGAGCAGTACTTC
CDR3 protein: CAWSVIYEQYF
J gene: TRBJ2-7
D gene: NA
V gene: TRBV30
clone size: NA

CDR3 DNA: TGCGCCAGCAGCTTGGCGCAGGGGTCCGCCTACGAGCAGTACTTC
CDR3 protein: CASSLAQGSAYEQYF
J gene: TRBJ2-7
D gene: NA
V gene: TRBV5-1
clone size: once

CDR3 DNA: TGCGCCAGCAGCTTGTTGGAGTCTAACTATGGCTACACCTTC
CDR3 protein: CASSLLESNYGYTF
J gene: TRBJ1-2
D gene: NA
V gene: TRBV5-1
clone size: NA

CDR3 DNA: TGTGCCAGCTCACCGGGGACAGGGGGGCACGAGCAGTACTTC
CDR3 protein: CASSPGTGGHEQYF
J gene: TRBJ2-7
D gene: TRBD1
V gene: TRBV18
clone size: NA

CDR3 DNA: TGTGCCAGCAGCTTAGACAGGGGAAGGTATGGCTACACCTTC
CDR3 protein: CASSLDRGRYGYTF
J gene: TRBJ1-2
D gene: TRBD1
V gene: TRBV7-2
clone size: NA

CDR3 DNA: TGTGCCAGCAGCAAAGCGGGAGTGGGGACCGGGGAGCTGTTTTTT
CDR3 protein: CASSKAGVGTGELFF
J gene: TRBJ2-2
D gene: TRBD2
V gene: TRBV11-3
clone size: NA

CDR3 DNA: TGTGCCAGCAGCTTAGGGGCAGGGCAAGAGACCCAGTACTTC
CDR3 protein: CASSLGAGQETQYF
J gene: TRBJ2-5
D gene: NA
V gene: TRBV11-2
clone size: few

CDR3 DNA: TGTGCCAGCAGTGAAGGTAGCGGGGGGCAAGATACGCAGTATTTT
CDR3 protein: CASSEGSGGQDTQYF
J gene: TRBJ2-3
D gene: TRBD2
V gene: TRBV6-1
clone size: NA

CDR3 DNA: TGCGCCAGCAGCTCGACAGGAACGTATGGCTACACCTTC
CDR3 protein: CASSSTGTYGYTF
J gene: TRBJ1-2
D gene: NA
V gene: TRBV5-1
clone size: NA

CDR3 DNA: TGCAGTGCTGGGAGGGGGAAAAGGGAATACTTC
CDR3 protein: CSAGRGKREYF
J gene: TRBJ2-7
D gene: NA
V gene: TRBV20-1
clone size: NA

CDR3 DNA: TGTGCCAGCAGCTTAGCGGACAGCTCCTACGAGCAGTACTTC
CDR3 protein: CASSLADSSYEQYF
J gene: TRBJ2-7
D gene: NA
V gene: TRBV7-9
clone size: once

CDR3 DNA: TGTGCCTGGAAGACAGTGAACACCGGGGAGCTGTTTTTT
CDR3 protein: CAWKTVNTGELFF
J gene: TRBJ2-2
D gene: NA
V gene: TRBV30
clone size: NA

CDR3 DNA: TGTGCCAGCAGCGTAGAGGACAGCTCCTACGAGCAGTACTTC
CDR3 protein: CASSVEDSSYEQYF
J gene: TRBJ2-7
D gene: NA
V gene: TRBV9
clone size: NA

CDR3 DNA: TGTGCCATCAGTGAGTCGGGTCAGCCCCAGCATTTT
CDR3 protein: CAISESGQPQHF
J gene: TRBJ1-5
D gene: NA
V gene: TRBV10-3
clone size: NA

CDR3 DNA: TGTGCCAGCAGCCAACCTCGCTACAGATCTGGAAACACCATATATTTT
CDR3 protein: CASSQPRYRSGNTIYF
J gene: TRBJ1-3
D gene: NA
V gene: TRBV4-2
clone size: NA

CDR3 DNA: TGTGCCACCCGTCACTTGCAGGGAGCTTATAGCAATCAGCCCCAGCATTTT
CDR3 protein: CATRHLQGAYSNQPQHF
J gene: TRBJ1-5
D gene: NA
V gene: TRBV19
clone size: NA

CDR3 DNA: TGTGCCAGCAGCATCGGGACAGGGAGGTCCCAAGCTTTCTTT
CDR3 protein: CASSIGTGRSQAFF
J gene: TRBJ1-1
D gene: TRBD1
V gene: TRBV7-2
clone size: NA

CDR3 DNA: TGTGCCAGCTCACCAACAGGGGCACCAGATACGCAGTATTTT
CDR3 protein: CASSPTGAPDTQYF
J gene: TRBJ2-3
D gene: TRBD1
V gene: TRBV18
clone size: NA

CDR3 DNA: TGCAGTGCGACTAGCGACAATGAGCAGTTCTTC
CDR3 protein: CSATSDNEQFF
J gene: TRBJ2-1
D gene: TRBD2
V gene: TRBV20-1
clone size: NA

CDR3 DNA: TGTGCCAGCAGTGAATATTGGTCCGGGGGGGAAAAACTGTTTTTT
CDR3 protein: CASSEYWSGGEKLFF
J gene: TRBJ1-4
D gene: NA
V gene: TRBV6-1
clone size: NA

CDR3 DNA: TGTGCCAGCAGCTTTGGACAGGGCGCTCAGCCCCAGCATTTT
CDR3 protein: CASSFGQGAQPQHF
J gene: TRBJ1-5
D gene: TRBD1
V gene: TRBV5-5
clone size: NA

CDR3 DNA: TGTGCCTGGAGTAGGACGGCTAACTATGGCTACACCTTC
CDR3 protein: CAWSRTANYGYTF
J gene: TRBJ1-2
D gene: NA
V gene: TRBV30
clone size: NA

CDR3 DNA: TGTGCCAGCAGCCTAACGGCAGGGGACTATGGCTACACCTTC
CDR3 protein: CASSLTAGDYGYTF
J gene: TRBJ1-2
D gene: NA
V gene: TRBV7-9
clone size: once

CDR3 DNA: TGTGCCTGGACCCGACGGGGTTCAGGCTACGAGCAGTACTTC
CDR3 protein: CAWTRRGSGYEQYF
J gene: TRBJ2-7
D gene: NA
V gene: TRBV30
clone size: few

CDR3 DNA: TGTGCCAGCAGCTTAGTCGTCGGGGGCGCTTCACCCCTCCACTTT
CDR3 protein: CASSLVVGGASPLHF
J gene: TRBJ1-6
D gene: NA
V gene: TRBV7-2
clone size: NA

CDR3 DNA: TGCGCCAGTTCAGGGGGAGCTGGAAACACCATATATTTT
CDR3 protein: CASSGGAGNTIYF
J gene: TRBJ1-3
D gene: TRBD1
V gene: TRBV4-3
clone size: NA

CDR3 DNA: TGTGCCAGCAGTGAAGGCCAGAACAGACCCAATGAAAAACTGTTTTTT
CDR3 protein: CASSEGQNRPNEKLFF
J gene: TRBJ1-4
D gene: NA
V gene: TRBV2
clone size: NA

CDR3 DNA: TGTGCCAGCAGCCCGACAACCACTGAAGCTTTCTTT
CDR3 protein: CASSPTTTEAFF
J gene: TRBJ1-1
D gene: NA
V gene: TRBV28
clone size: NA

CDR3 DNA: TGTGCCAGCAGACCCGTGACACTGAACACCGGGGAGCTGTTTTTT
CDR3 protein: CASRPVTLNTGELFF
J gene: TRBJ2-2
D gene: NA
V gene: TRBV6-5
clone size: NA

CDR3 DNA: TGTGCCAGCAGCCTGGACTTAGTCGATGAGCAGTTCTTC
CDR3 protein: CASSLDLVDEQFF
J gene: TRBJ2-1
D gene: NA
V gene: TRBV11-1
clone size: NA

CDR3 DNA: TGTGCCAGCAACTCCAGGGACCCTGCTGGCTACACCTTC
CDR3 protein: CASNSRDPAGYTF
J gene: TRBJ1-2
D gene: NA
V gene: TRBV28
clone size: NA

CDR3 DNA: TGTGCCAGCAGCGTAGACAGGGAGACCCAGTACTTC
CDR3 protein: CASSVDRETQYF
J gene: TRBJ2-5
D gene: NA
V gene: TRBV9
clone size: NA

CDR3 DNA: TGTGCCTGGGGAGGGGGCCCCTACGAGCAGTACTTC
CDR3 protein: CAWGGGPYEQYF
J gene: TRBJ2-7
D gene: NA
V gene: TRBV30
clone size: NA

CDR3 DNA: TGCAGCGCCCGGGGCAGGGGGTCGGTCAATGAGCAGTTCTTC
CDR3 protein: CSARGRGSVNEQFF
J gene: TRBJ2-1
D gene: TRBD1
V gene: TRBV29-1
clone size: NA

CDR3 DNA: TGTGCCAGCAGCTTAACACTCAATCAGCCCCAGCATTTT
CDR3 protein: CASSLTLNQPQHF
J gene: TRBJ1-5
D gene: NA
V gene: TRBV7-2
clone size: NA

CDR3 DNA: TGCGCCAGCAGCCCCCCAGGGTTTTCTGAGACCCAGTACTTC
CDR3 protein: CASSPPGFSETQYF
J gene: TRBJ2-5
D gene: NA
V gene: TRBV4-1
clone size: NA

CDR3 DNA: TGTGCCAGCAGCTTACTTGGGACAGGGGGTTTAGAGCAGTACTTC
CDR3 protein: CASSLLGTGGLEQYF
J gene: TRBJ2-7
D gene: TRBD1
V gene: TRBV7-2
clone size: NA

CDR3 DNA: TGCGCCAGCCGGACAGGGGGGAGCTCCTACGAGCAGTACTTC
CDR3 protein: CASRTGGSSYEQYF
J gene: TRBJ2-7
D gene: TRBD1
V gene: TRBV10-2
clone size: NA

CDR3 DNA: TGCGCCAGCAGCTATACTAGCGGGGGAGGAGATACGCAGTATTTT
CDR3 protein: CASSYTSGGGDTQYF
J gene: TRBJ2-3
D gene: TRBD2
V gene: TRBV5-1
clone size: NA

CDR3 DNA: TGCGCCAGCACCGGGACAGGGGGCATCTACGAGCAGTACTTC
CDR3 protein: CASTGTGGIYEQYF
J gene: TRBJ2-7
D gene: TRBD1
V gene: TRBV5-1
clone size: NA